This T cell receptor (beta chain) was sequenced during a study of response to subunit inactivated influenza vaccine. Study-level findings and limits: The authors suggested that every seasonal influenza vaccination recruits few new T cells.

MiXCR, run by TCRdb on the RT-PCR reads, gives a single entry per CDR3 protein. The sample lists about 830,000 distinct CDR3 sequences, around a sixth occurring once. In this sample, this clonotype turned up a few times. As yet, its antigen is unknown. The CDR3 has 17 amino acids. Germline V gene lookup returns CDR1 SGHRS and CDR2 YFSETQ. The V segment lost 4 bases and the J segment 5 bases; nucleotides outside the gene matches: 17. The chain employs TRBV5-1 and TRBJ2-5; 7 bases align to TRBD2. The source is a man aged 45-65 years who received an inactivated influenza vaccine. The material sequenced was PBMCs from blood, taken roughly 5 days after vaccination. The CDR3 nucleotides read TGCGCCAGCAGCCCCTGGACCAGCGGGAATCCGGTGGAGACCCAGTACTTC. It is translated as CASSPWTSGNPVETQYF.